Listed below are T cell receptor beta chains from one sample, sequenced in a study of PD-1 blockade in classical Hodgkin lymphoma. Sequencing was performed with immunoSEQ multiplex PCR; in TCRdb, only in-frame clones are kept and a portion is missing. The table records 75,000 to 100,000 clones, about 93% of them present only once. Material: peripheral blood mononuclear cells (PBMCs), obtained before the fourth cycle of nivolumab. The receptors originated from a human donor with classical Hodgkin lymphoma. The CDR3 runs from the conserved cysteine through the conserved F or W. Fields, in order: V gene, clone size, D gene, J gene, CDR3 DNA, CDR3 protein. A D gene is named only where the DNA matches it firmly. For some rows the clone size is stated as once, few or many, or as a class when expanded; others skip it.

TRBV27	-	-	TRBJ1-5	TGTGCCAGCAGTTCTATAGGGGCCCTCCGGAGCTTGGGGAATTATAGCAATCAGCCCCAGCATTTT	CASSSIGALRSLGNYSNQPQHF
TRBV9	-	-	TRBJ2-1	TGTGCCAGCAGCGTAGAGTCTGGGCGGACCAATGAGCAGTTCTTC	CASSVESGRTNEQFF
TRBV30	-	-	TRBJ1-5	TGTGCCTGGAAACGGCTACAGGGAGATCAGCCCCAGCATTTT	CAWKRLQGDQPQHF
TRBV10-1	-	TRBD2	TRBJ2-1	TGCGCCAGCAGTGAGGCTAGCGGGAGGGAAAATGAGCAGTTCTTC	CASSEASGRENEQFF
TRBV4-2	-	TRBD1	TRBJ2-3	TGTGCCAGCAGCCAAGACCCCCGCCCCCGTTGGGGACAGGGTAACACAGATACGCAGTATTTT	CASSQDPRPRWGQGNTDTQYF
TRBV10-1	few	-	TRBJ2-7	TGCGCCAGCAGTGAGGACTATCACGAGCAGTACTTC	CASSEDYHEQYF
TRBV27	-	TRBD1	TRBJ1-1	TGTGCCAGCAGTTTTACCGGGACAGGGCCTAACACTGAAGCTTTCTTT	CASSFTGTGPNTEAFF
TRBV27	once	TRBD1	TRBJ2-7	TGTGCCAGCAGACACGCCGGGACAGGGGGCAACGAGCAGTACTTC	CASRHAGTGGNEQYF
TRBV5-4	-	-	TRBJ1-1	TGTGCCAGCAGCCAAGGACTGAACACTGAAGCTTTCTTT	CASSQGLNTEAFF
TRBV29-1	-	TRBD1	TRBJ2-2	TGCAGCGTTGAGCGGAACAGGGGCACCGGGGAGCTGTTTTTT	CSVERNRGTGELFF
TRBV7-3	once	-	TRBJ2-3	TGTGCCAGCAGCCCGTCATGGGGTTCATCCACAGATACGCAGTATTTT	CASSPSWGSSTDTQYF
TRBV5-7	-	-	TRBJ2-6	TGTGCCAGCGGAGGGTACGTACAAAGTCGGGCCAACGTCCTGACTTTC	CASGGYVQSRANVLTF
TRBV18	-	TRBD1	TRBJ1-4	TGTGCCAGCTCTATCCTGGGTCCGGGACAGGGTCGTCCCGAAAAACTGTTTTTT	CASSILGPGQGRPEKLFF
TRBV21-1	-	-	TRBJ2-1	TGTGCCAGCAACGGTCCAGGACAGGGGTGCAATGAGCAGTTCTTC	CASNGPGQGCNEQFF
TRBV9	-	-	TRBJ2-7	TGTGCCAGCAGCGGGCAGAAGGGGCCCTACGAGCAGTACTTC	CASSGQKGPYEQYF
TRBV5-1	-	TRBD2	TRBJ2-6	TGCGCCAGCAGCTCGCCCAGCGGGGGCGCGAACTGGGCCAACGTCCTGACTTTC	CASSSPSGGANWANVLTF
TRBV27	few	-	TRBJ1-2	TGTGCCAGCAGCCCAACTCAGGGGAACTATGGCTACACCTTC	CASSPTQGNYGYTF
TRBV25-1	-	-	TRBJ2-1	TGTGCCAGCAGTGAATCAGCAGTGGAGGGACTGTTCTTC	CASSESAVEGLFF
TRBV27	-	TRBD2	TRBJ2-1	TGTGCCAGCAGTTTCGGGACTAGCGGAGACTACAATGAGCAGTTCTTC	CASSFGTSGDYNEQFF
TRBV2	-	TRBD1	TRBJ1-6	TGTGCCAGCAGCCTTGGACAGGGGTATAATTCACCCCTCCACTTT	CASSLGQGYNSPLHF
TRBV11-2	few	-	TRBJ2-7	TGTGCCAGCAGCTTATGGCAGTCACCGCGATACCGAAGATCCTACGAGCAGTACTTC	CASSLWQSPRYRRSYEQYF
TRBV5-1	-	TRBD1	TRBJ1-3	TGCGCCAGCAGCGCGACAGGGAGTGGAAACACCATATATTTT	CASSATGSGNTIYF
TRBV11-2	-	-	TRBJ2-4	TGTGCCAGCAGCGACCGGGACATAAACATTCAGTACTTC	CASSDRDINIQYF
TRBV6-1	once	-	TRBJ1-1	TGTGCCAGCAGCGATCAACCCTTGATTGAAGCTTTCTTT	CASSDQPLIEAFF
TRBV28	-	TRBD2	TRBJ2-7	TGTGCCAGCAGGAGGGCGGGAGGGCCTGGCTACGAGCAGTACTTC	CASRRAGGPGYEQYF
TRBV2	-	TRBD1	TRBJ1-5	TGTGCCAGCAGTGAGTCAGGGGGGTTTGGCAATCAGCCCCAGCATTTT	CASSESGGFGNQPQHF
TRBV7-2	-	-	TRBJ2-7	TGTGCCAGCAGCCCCGGCTACGAGCAGTACTTC	CASSPGYEQYF
TRBV30	-	TRBD1	TRBJ2-7	TGTGCCTGGGAGAGACCAGGGGGCTACGAGCAGTACTTC	CAWERPGGYEQYF
TRBV5-1	few	-	TRBJ1-1	TGCGCCAGCAGCTTGGCCTCAGGGAACACTGAAGCTTTCTTT	CASSLASGNTEAFF
TRBV28	-	TRBD1	TRBJ1-5	TGTGCCAGCATTCAGGGGGCGCCATTGGGTCAGCCCCAGCATTTT	CASIQGAPLGQPQHF
TRBV9	-	-	TRBJ2-7	TGTGCCAGCAGCGTAGGTCTCTCCGGTTGGGAGCAGTACTTC	CASSVGLSGWEQYF
TRBV27	-	TRBD2	TRBJ2-2	TGTGCCAGCAGCACTAGCGGGAGGGCCGTCACCGGGGAGCTGTTTTTT	CASSTSGRAVTGELFF
TRBV6-1	-	TRBD1	TRBJ1-4	TGTGCCAGCAGTGCCCGGCCGGGACAGGGACTTCCAACTAATGAAAAACTGTTTTTT	CASSARPGQGLPTNEKLFF
TRBV15	-	TRBD2	TRBJ2-5	TGTGCCACCAGCCGGGGACTAGCGGGAGGGGAGGAGACCCAGTACTTC	CATSRGLAGGEETQYF
TRBV19	-	-	TRBJ2-1	TGTGCCAGTAGTAAGGGGTCCAATGAGCAGTTCTTC	CASSKGSNEQFF
TRBV6-5	-	-	TRBJ2-1	TGTGCCAGCAGTTACTCTCTTGACTACCGCAATGAGCAGTTCTTC	CASSYSLDYRNEQFF
TRBV27	-	-	TRBJ1-6	TGTGCCAGCAGTCCCGAAAATTCACCCCTCCACTTT	CASSPENSPLHF
TRBV5-1	-	-	TRBJ2-7	TGCGCCAGCAGCGCAGCCAGGGGACCCGAGCAGTACTTC	CASSAARGPEQYF
TRBV18	-	-	TRBJ2-1	TGTGCCAGCCAAATGGGAGGCTCCTACAATGAGCAGTTCTTC	CASQMGGSYNEQFF
TRBV4-1	-	-	TRBJ1-1	TGCGCCAGCAGCCAAGATCCGCCGGGGGAGTACGGCGCCACTGAAGCTTTCTTT	CASSQDPPGEYGATEAFF
TRBV19	-	TRBD2	TRBJ2-3	TGTGCCAGTAGGCGACTAGCGGGAGGCACAGATACGCAGTATTTT	CASRRLAGGTDTQYF
TRBV7-2	-	TRBD2	TRBJ2-1	TGTGCCAGCAGCCCCCAGACCGGACTAGCGGGAGTCTGGAATGAGCAGTTCTTC	CASSPQTGLAGVWNEQFF
TRBV5-1	-	TRBD1	TRBJ1-3	TGCGCCAGCAGGCCCACAGGGGGCTTTGGAAACACCATATATTTT	CASRPTGGFGNTIYF
TRBV27	-	-	TRBJ1-1	TGTGCCAGCATCTTTCGAAAGCGACAGTGGGATCTGAACACTGAAGCTTTCTTT	CASIFRKRQWDLNTEAFF
TRBV10-2	-	-	TRBJ1-2	TGCGCCAGCAGTTTCAGGAAAGCCCTCCATGGCTACACCTTC	CASSFRKALHGYTF
TRBV6-4	-	TRBD1	TRBJ1-4	TGTGCCAGCAGTGAACAGGGGGCCAGAAATGAAAAACTGTTTTTT	CASSEQGARNEKLFF
TRBV19	-	-	TRBJ2-2	TGTGCCAGTAGTATAGTTCGAATAGCGGCTCCCGGGGGTCACACCGGGGAGCTGTTTTTT	CASSIVRIAAPGGHTGELFF
TRBV18	-	TRBD1	TRBJ2-7	TGTGCCAGCTCACGAGCGACAGGGAGACGCGTTTCCTACGAGCAGTACTTC	CASSRATGRRVSYEQYF
TRBV7-9	-	TRBD1	TRBJ1-2	TGTGCCAGCAGCGGGACAGACCTGCTGTCCCTTGGCTACACCTTC	CASSGTDLLSLGYTF
TRBV6-1	-	-	TRBJ2-3	TGTGCCAGCAGGGGACTGAGCACAGATACGCAGTATTTT	CASRGLSTDTQYF
TRBV5-4	-	TRBD1	TRBJ2-5	TGTGCCAGCAGCCTCCGGACAGGAAAAGAGACCCAGTACTTC	CASSLRTGKETQYF
TRBV28	-	TRBD1	TRBJ2-7	TGTGCCAGCAGTTTATCGGGGACAGGGGAAATATCCTATTACGAGCAGTACTTC	CASSLSGTGEISYYEQYF
TRBV7-6	-	-	TRBJ2-3	TGTGCCAGCAGCTTAGCTGAAACCCCCCGCGATACGCAGTATTTT	CASSLAETPRDTQYF
TRBV6-1	-	-	TRBJ1-2	TGTGCCAGCAGTGAAGATGGTGGGGGACGTGGCTACACCTTC	CASSEDGGGRGYTF
TRBV6-1	-	TRBD1	TRBJ1-5	TGTGCCAGCAGTTCCCCAGGACAGGGGAATCAGCCCCAGCATTTT	CASSSPGQGNQPQHF